This TCR beta chain was sequenced during a study of shared clonotypes between healthy human individuals. Study in general: Ranging from 18 to 49 in age, donors were two women and three men. CD8 memory received one plate per donor, CD8 naive two, CD4 memory three and CD4 naive three.

Donors were healthy HIV-negative adults without recently reported acute infections or vaccinations. Germline loops: CDR1 SGHTA, CDR2 FQGTGA. Between the trimmed V and J ends, which lost 5 bases and 5 bases, there was a span of 21 bases. The CDR3 contains 16 residues. Splitting of each subset's genomic DNA was done evenly across several immunoSEQ plates. The method was immunoSEQ multiplex PCR; TCRdb's version includes in-frame clones alone and lacks a portion of them. The sample shows more than 2,000,000 clones, about 92% of them seen only once. What was sequenced was naive CD4+ T cells from PBMCs. The subset: CD45RA+ positively selected. The receptor's source is a man between 18 and 29 years old in good health. Some clones in this sample may be carry-over from other donors' samples. V and J are TRBV7-3 and TRBJ1-1; a possible D gene is TRBD1 (5 bases). The chain's CDR3 is CASSPGGVFNPTEAFF. CDR3 coding DNA: TGTGCCAGCAGCCCCGGGGGAGTCTTCAATCCGACTGAAGCTTTCTTT.